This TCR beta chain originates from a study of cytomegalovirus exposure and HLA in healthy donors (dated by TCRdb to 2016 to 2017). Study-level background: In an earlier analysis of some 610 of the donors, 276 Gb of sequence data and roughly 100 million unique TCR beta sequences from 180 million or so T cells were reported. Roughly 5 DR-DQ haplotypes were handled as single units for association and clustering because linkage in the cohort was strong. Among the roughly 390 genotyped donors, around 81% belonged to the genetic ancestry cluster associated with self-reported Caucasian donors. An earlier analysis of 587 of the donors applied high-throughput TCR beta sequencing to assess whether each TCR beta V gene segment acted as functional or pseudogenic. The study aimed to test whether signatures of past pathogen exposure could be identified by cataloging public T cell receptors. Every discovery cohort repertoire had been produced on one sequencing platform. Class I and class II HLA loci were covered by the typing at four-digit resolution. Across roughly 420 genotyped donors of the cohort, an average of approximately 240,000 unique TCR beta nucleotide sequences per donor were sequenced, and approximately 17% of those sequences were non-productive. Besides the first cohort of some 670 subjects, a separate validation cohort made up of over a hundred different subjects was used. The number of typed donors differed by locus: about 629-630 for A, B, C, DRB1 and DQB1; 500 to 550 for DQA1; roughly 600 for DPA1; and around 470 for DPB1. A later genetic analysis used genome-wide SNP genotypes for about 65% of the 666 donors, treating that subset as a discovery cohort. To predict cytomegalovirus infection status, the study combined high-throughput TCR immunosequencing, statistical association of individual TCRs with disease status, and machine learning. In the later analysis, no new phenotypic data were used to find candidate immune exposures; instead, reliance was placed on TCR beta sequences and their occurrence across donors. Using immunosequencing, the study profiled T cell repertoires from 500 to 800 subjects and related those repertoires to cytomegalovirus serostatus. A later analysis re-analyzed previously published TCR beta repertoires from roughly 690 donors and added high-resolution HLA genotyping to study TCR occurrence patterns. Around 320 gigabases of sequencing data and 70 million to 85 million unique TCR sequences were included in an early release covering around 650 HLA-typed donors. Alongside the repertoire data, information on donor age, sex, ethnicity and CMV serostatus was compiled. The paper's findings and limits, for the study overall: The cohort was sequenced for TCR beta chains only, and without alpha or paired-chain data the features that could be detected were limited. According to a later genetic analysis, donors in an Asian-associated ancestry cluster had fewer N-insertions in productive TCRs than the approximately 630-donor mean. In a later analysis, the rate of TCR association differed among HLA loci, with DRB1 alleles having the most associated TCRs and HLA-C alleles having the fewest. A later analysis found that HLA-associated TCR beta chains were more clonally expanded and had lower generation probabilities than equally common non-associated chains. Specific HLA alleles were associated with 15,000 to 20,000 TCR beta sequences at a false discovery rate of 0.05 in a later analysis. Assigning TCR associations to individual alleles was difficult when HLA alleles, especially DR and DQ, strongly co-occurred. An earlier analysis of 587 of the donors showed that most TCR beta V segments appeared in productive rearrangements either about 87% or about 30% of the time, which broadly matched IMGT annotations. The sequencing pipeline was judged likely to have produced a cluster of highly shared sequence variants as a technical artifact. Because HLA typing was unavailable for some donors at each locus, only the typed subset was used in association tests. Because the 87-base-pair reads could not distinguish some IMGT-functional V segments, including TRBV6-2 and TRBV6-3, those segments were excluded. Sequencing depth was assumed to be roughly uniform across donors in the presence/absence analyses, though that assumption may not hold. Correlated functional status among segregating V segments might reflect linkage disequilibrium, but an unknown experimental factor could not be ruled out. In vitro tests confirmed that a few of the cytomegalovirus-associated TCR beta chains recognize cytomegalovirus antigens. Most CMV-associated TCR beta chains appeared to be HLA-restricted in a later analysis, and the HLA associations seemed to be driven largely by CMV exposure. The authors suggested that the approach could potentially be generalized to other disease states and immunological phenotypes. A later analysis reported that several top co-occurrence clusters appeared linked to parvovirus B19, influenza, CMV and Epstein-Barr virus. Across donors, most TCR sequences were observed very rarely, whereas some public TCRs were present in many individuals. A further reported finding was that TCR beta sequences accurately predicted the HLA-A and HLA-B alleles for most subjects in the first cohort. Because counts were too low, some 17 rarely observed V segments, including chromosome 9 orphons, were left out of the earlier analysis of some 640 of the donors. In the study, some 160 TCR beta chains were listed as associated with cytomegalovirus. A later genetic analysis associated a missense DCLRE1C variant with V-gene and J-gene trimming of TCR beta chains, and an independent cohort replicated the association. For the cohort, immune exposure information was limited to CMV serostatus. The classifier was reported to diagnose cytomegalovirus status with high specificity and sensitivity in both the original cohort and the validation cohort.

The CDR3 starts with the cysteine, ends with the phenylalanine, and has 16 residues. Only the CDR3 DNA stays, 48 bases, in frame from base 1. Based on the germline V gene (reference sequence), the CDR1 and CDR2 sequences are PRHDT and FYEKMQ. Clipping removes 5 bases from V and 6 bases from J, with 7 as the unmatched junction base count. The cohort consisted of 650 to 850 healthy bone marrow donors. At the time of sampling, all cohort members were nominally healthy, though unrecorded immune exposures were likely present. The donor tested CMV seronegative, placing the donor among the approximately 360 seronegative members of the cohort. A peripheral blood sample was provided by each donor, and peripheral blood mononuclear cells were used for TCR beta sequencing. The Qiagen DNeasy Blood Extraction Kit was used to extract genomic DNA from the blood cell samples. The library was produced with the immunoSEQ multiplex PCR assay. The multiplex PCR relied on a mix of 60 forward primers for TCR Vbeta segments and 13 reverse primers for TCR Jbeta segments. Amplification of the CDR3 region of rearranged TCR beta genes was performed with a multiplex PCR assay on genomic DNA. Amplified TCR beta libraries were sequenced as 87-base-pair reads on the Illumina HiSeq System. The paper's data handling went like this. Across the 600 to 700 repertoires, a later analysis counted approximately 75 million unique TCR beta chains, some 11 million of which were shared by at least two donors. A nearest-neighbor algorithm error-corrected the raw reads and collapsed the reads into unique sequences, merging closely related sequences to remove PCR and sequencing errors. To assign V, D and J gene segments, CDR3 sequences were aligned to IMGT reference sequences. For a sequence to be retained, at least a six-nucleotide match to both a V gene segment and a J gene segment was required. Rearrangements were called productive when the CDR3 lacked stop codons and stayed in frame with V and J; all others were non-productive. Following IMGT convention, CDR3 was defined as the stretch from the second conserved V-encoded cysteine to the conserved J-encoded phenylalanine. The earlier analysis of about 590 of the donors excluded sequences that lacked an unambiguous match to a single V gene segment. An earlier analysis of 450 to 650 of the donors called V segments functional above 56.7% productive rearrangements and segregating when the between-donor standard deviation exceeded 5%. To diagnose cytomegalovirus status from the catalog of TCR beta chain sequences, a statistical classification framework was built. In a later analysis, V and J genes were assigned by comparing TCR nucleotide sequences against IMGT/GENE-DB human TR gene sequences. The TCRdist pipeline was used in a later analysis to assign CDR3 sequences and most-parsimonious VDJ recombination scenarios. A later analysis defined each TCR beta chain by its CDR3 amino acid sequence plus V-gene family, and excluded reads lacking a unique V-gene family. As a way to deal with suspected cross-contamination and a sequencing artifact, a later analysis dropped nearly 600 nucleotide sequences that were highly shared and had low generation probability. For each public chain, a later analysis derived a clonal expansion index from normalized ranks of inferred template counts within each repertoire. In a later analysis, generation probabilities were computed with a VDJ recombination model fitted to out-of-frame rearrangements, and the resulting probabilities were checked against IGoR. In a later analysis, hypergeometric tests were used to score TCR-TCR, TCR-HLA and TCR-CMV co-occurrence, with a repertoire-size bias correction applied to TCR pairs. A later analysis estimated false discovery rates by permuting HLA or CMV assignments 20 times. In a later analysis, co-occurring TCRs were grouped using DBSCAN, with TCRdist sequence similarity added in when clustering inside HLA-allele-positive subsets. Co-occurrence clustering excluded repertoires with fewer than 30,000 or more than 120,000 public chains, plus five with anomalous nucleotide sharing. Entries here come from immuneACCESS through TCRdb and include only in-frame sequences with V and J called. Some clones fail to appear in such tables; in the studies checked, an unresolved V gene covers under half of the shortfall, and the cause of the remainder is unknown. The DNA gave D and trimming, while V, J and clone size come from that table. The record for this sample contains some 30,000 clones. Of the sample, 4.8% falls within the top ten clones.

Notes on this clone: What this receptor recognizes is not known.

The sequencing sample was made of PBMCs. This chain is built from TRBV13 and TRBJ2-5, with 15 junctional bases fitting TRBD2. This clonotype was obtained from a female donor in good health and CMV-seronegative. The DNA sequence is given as TGTGCCAGCAGCGACCGGACTAGCGGGGGGGATCAGACCCAGTACTTC. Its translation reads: CASSDRTSGGDQTQYF.